This T cell receptor beta chain is from a study of CD8+CD57+ T cells in acquired aplastic anemia. As for the study in general: The study obtained an average of around 3.4 ug of DNA from sorted CD4+ and CD8+ cells. Where healthy donors were concerned, CD4+ cells averaged approximately 9.9 million reads. Study-wide results and caveats: Patients and controls turned out to have around 29 CD8+ CDR3 sequences in common.

Remarks on this clonotype: What it binds is not known.

The CDR3 is 16 residues long. V lost 4 bases and J lost 6; bases outside the gene matches: 7. Germline loops: CDR1 SGDLS, CDR2 YYNGEE. CDR3 and TCR beta VDJ profiling relied on genomic DNA as the template. MiXCR, run by TCRdb on the reads, gives a single entry per CDR3 protein. The sample holds approximately 170,000 distinct CDR3 sequences, 55% to 70% seen once. V and J are TRBV9 and TRBJ1-6; TRBD1 matches at 10 bases. Sequencing was done on a sample of sorted CD4+, CD8+, or CD8+CD57+ T cells (not recorded which) from PBMCs. This clonotype originated in a human donor in good health. CDR3 coding DNA: TGTGCCAGCAGCTTAGCCGACAGGGGGCCTAATTCACCCCTCCACTTT. Its translation is CASSLADRGPNSPLHF.